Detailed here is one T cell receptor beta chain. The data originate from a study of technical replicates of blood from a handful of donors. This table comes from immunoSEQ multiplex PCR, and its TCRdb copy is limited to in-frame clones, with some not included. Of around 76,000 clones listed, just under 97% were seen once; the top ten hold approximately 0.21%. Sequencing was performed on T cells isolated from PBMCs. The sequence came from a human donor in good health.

CDR3 protein: CASRLDRGIGGYTF. Here the CDR3 DNA reads TGTGCCAGTAGATTGGACAGGGGGATAGGGGGCTACACCTTC. The V and J genes are TRBV19 and TRBJ1-2; TRBD1 matches 10 bases. Trimming at V came to 6 bases and at J to 8 bases, leaving 9 bases not matched to a gene. This CDR3 is built from 14 residues. Germline CDR1 LNHDA, CDR2 SQIVND (reference sequence).